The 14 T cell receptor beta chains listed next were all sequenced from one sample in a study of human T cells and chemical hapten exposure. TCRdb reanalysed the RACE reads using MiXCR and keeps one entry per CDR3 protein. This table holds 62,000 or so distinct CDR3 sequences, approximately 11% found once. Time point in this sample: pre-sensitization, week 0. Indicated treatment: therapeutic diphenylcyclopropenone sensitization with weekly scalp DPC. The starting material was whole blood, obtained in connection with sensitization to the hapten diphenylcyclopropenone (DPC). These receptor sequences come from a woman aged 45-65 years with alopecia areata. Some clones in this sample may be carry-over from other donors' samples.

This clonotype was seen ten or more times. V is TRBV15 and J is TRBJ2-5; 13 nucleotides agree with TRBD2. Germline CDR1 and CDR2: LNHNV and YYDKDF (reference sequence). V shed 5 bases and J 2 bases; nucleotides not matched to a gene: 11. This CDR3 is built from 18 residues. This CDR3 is CATSRRLAGGPRQETQYF. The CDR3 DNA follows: TGTGCCACCAGCCGGCGACTAGCGGGAGGCCCCAGGCAAGAGACCCAGTACTTC.

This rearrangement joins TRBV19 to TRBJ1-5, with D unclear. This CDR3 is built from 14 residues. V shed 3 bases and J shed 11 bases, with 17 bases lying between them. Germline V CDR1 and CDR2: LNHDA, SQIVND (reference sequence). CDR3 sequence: CASSMGPTLIAQHF. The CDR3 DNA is TGTGCCAGTAGTATGGGCCCCACTCTTATCGCCCAGCATTTT.

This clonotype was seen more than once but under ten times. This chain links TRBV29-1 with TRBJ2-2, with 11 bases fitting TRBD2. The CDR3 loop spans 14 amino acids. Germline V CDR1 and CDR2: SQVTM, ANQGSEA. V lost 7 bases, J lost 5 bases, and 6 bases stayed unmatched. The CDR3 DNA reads TGCAGCGCGAGGGGGACTAGCGGAACCGGGGAGCTGTTTTTT. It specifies CSARGTSGTGELFF.

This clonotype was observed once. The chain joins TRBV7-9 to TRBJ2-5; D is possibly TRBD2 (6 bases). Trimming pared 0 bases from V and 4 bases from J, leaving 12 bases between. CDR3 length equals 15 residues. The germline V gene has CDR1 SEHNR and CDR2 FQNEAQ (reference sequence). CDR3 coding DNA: TGTGCCAGCAGCTTAGCTCCGGGACTCCTAGAGACCCAGTACTTC. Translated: CASSLAPGLLETQYF.

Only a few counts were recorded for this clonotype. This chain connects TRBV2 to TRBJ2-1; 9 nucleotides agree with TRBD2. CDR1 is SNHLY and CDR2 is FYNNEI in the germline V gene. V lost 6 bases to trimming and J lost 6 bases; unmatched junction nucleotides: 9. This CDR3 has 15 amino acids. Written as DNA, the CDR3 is TGTGCCAGCAGGTGGGCTAGCGGGGCTTTCAATGAGCAGTTCTTC. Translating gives CASRWASGAFNEQFF.

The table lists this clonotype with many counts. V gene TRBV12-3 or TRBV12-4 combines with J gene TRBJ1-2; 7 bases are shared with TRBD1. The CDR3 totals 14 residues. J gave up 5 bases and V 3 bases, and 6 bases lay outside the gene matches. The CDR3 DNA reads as TGTGCCAGCAGTTTTACGCAGACAGGGTATGGCTACACCTTC. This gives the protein CASSFTQTGYGYTF.

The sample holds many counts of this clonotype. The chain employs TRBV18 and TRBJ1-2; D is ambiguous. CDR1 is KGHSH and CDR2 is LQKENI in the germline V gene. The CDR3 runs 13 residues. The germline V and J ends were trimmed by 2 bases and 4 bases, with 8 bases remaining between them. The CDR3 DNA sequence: TGTGCCAGCTCACCAGAGACCGGCTATGGCTACACCTTC. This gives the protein CASSPETGYGYTF.

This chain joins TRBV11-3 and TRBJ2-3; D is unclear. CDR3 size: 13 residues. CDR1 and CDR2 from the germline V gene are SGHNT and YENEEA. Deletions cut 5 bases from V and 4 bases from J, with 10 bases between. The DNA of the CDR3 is TGTGCCAGCAGCCCCGGCATTCCAGATACGCAGTATTTT. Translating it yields CASSPGIPDTQYF.

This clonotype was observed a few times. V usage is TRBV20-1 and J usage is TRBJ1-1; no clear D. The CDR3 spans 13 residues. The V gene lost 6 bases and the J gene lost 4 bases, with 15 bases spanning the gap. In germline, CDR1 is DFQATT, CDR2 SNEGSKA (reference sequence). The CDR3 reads CSAMDLVSTEAFF. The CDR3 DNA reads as TGCAGTGCCATGGATCTTGTGTCCACTGAAGCTTTCTTT.

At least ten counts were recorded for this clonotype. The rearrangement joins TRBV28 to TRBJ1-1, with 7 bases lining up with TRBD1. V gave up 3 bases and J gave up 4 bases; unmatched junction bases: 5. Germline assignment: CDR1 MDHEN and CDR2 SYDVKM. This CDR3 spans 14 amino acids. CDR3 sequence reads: CASSFLGGTTEAFF. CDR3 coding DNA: TGTGCCAGCAGTTTTTTAGGGGGCACCACTGAAGCTTTCTTT.

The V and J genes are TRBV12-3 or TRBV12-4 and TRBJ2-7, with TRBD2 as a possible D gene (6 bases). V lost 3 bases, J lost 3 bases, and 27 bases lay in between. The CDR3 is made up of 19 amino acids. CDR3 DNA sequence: TGTGCCAGCAGTTTGGAGGGACCGCCAGTATCCGCCAAACACTACGAGCAGTACTTC. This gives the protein CASSLEGPPVSAKHYEQYF.

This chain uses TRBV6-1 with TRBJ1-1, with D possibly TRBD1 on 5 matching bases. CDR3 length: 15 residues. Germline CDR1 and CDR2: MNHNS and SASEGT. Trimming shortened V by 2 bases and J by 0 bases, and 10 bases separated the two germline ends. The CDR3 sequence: CASSEWARVNTEAFF. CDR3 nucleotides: TGTGCCAGCAGTGAATGGGCCAGGGTGAACACTGAAGCTTTCTTT.

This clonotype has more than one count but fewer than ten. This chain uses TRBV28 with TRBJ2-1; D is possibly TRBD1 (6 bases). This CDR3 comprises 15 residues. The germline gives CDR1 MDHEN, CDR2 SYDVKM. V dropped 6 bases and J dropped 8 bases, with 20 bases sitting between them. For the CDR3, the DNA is TGTGCCAGCAGCTCTCCCCGGACAGTTTACCATGAGCAGTTCTTC. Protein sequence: CASSSPRTVYHEQFF. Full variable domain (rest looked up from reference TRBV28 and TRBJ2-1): DVKVTQSSRYLVKRTGEKVFLECVQDMDHENMFWYRQDPGLGLRLIYFSYDVKMKEKGDIPEGYSVSREKKERFSLILESASTNQTSMYLCASSSPRTVYHEQFFGPGTRLTVL.

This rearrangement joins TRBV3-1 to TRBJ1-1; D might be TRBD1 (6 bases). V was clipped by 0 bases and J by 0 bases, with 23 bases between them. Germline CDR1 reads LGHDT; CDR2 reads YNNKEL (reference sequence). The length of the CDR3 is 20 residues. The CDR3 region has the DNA TGTGCCAGCAGCCAAGAAAGGTTGGGATACAGGGAGATGGTGAACACTGAAGCTTTCTTT. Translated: CASSQERLGYREMVNTEAFF.